This entry describes one T cell receptor (beta chain). These data belong to a study of tumor-infiltrating lymphocytes in localized non-small cell lung cancer. The CDR3 spans 13 residues. Trimming removed 2 bases at V and 6 bases at J, with 10 bases between. Looked up from germline, CDR1 is SGHTA and CDR2 is FQGNSA. Using immunoSEQ multiplex PCR, the repertoire was profiled, and TCRdb retains in-frame clones only, with some absent. Altogether 12,000 to 15,000 clones are present, more than 80% being singletons, with the ten largest covering 2% to 3%. The sample consisted of lung tumor tissue. The V gene is TRBV7-2, the J gene TRBJ2-5; D unresolved. This sequence originates from a human donor with non-small cell lung cancer. The CDR3 coding sequence is TGTGCCAGCAGCTTAATCGGCGGACAGACCCAGTACTTC. It yields the protein CASSLIGGQTQYF.